The 6 T cell receptor beta chains listed next were all sequenced from one sample in a study of Graves' ophthalmopathy and Graves' hyperthyroidism. RNA transcripts were the source from which TCR beta CDR3 regions were amplified. HTBI primers primed a first-round RT-PCR, and a second-round multiplex PCR followed. TCRdb recomputed calls from the multiplex PCR reads with MiXCR, one row per CDR3 protein. The sample has 580,000 or so distinct CDR3 sequences, roughly 39% seen once; the top ten hold roughly 4%. The sequencing input was peripheral blood or thyroid tissue (not recorded which). These receptors were obtained from an adult man with Graves' hyperthyroidism.

This clonotype came up a few times. The rearrangement joins TRBV5-8 to TRBJ2-2; D is possibly TRBD2 (5 bases). Germline CDR1 SGHTS, CDR2 YDEGEE. V lost 4 bases, J lost 4 bases, and 23 bases lay in between. The CDR3 sequence is 18 residues long. The CDR3 DNA reads as TGTGCCAGCAGCCGGGCGGGTATAGGAAGCCGGGCCACCGGGGAGCTGTTTTTT. It encodes CASSRAGIGSRATGELFF. Using reference TRBV5-8 and TRBJ2-2 for the parts outside the CDR3, the full variable domain is EAGVTQSPTHLIKTRGQQATLRCSPISGHTSVYWYQQALGLGLQFLLWYDEGEERNRGNFPPRFSGRQFPNYSSELNVNALELEDSALYLCASSRAGIGSRATGELFFGEGSRLTVL.

This clonotype was detected many times. This chain connects TRBV10-3 to TRBJ2-7, with TRBD1 matching over 7 bases. The CDR3 runs 17 residues. V was clipped by 3 bases and J by 8 bases; unmatched bases: 19. Per the germline V gene, CDR1 is ENHRY and CDR2 is SYGVKD. DNA for the CDR3: TGTGCCATCAGTGATTCACTAACCGGGACAGCAGTAATGAAGCAGTACTTC. As protein: CAISDSLTGTAVMKQYF.

J is TRBJ2-1 and V is TRBV6-5, with 8 positions matching TRBD2. Germline lookup yields CDR1 MNHEY and CDR2 SVGAGI. Germline trimming cut 6 bases from V and 7 bases from J; bases unmatched to any gene: 5. The CDR3 contains 13 residues. The CDR3 DNA sequence: TGTGCCAGCAGGCCAGGCGGGGGGAATGAGCAGTTCTTC. This sequence encodes CASRPGGGNEQFF.

V and J are TRBV29-1 and TRBJ1-2; 9 bases map to TRBD1. Germline CDR1 and CDR2: SQVTM and ANQGSEA. The CDR3 covers 12 residues. CDR3 DNA: TGCAGTGATCCGGGACAGGGTGCTGGCTACACCTTC. This gives the protein CSDPGQGAGYTF.

This clonotype showed up many times. The V and J genes are TRBV29-1 and TRBJ1-2; 11 bases agree with TRBD1. The CDR3 has 14 amino acids. The V gene end was trimmed by 3 bases and the J gene end by 4 bases; junction bases not matched to a gene: 4. CDR1 SQVTM and CDR2 ANQGSEA come from the germline V gene. The CDR3 region is CSVERTGGFYGYTF. CDR3 in DNA: TGCAGCGTTGAGCGGACAGGGGGCTTCTATGGCTACACCTTC. The full variable domain, completed using reference TRBV29-1 and TRBJ1-2, is SAVISQKPSRDICQRGTSLTIQCQVDSQVTMMFWYRQQPGQSLTLIATANQGSEATYESGFVIDKFPISRPNLTFSTLTVSNMSPEDSSIYLCSVERTGGFYGYTFGSGTRLTVV.

The gene calls are TRBV7-6 and TRBJ2-5; TRBD2 aligns across 12 bases. Trimming at V came to 4 bases and at J to 0 bases, leaving 6 bases not matched to a gene. Per germline, CDR1 SGHVS and CDR2 FNYEAQ. The CDR3 has 17 amino acids. DNA of the CDR3: TGTGCCAGCAGCTCCCGGACTAGCGGGAAGTACCAAGAGACCCAGTACTTC. As protein: CASSSRTSGKYQETQYF.